This record looks at one T cell receptor beta chain sequence and its context. Measured with immunoSEQ multiplex PCR; TCRdb has only the in-frame clones, and not every one. This table holds under 85,000 clones, less than 98% found once. The data belong to a study of technical replicates of blood from a handful of donors. V lost 0 bases, J lost 4 bases, and 11 bases stayed unmatched. The V gene's germline CDR1 is LNHNV and CDR2 YYDKDF (reference sequence). The CDR3 runs 18 residues. The chain is built from TRBV15 and TRBJ2-2, with 7 bases lining up with TRBD1. This clonotype was sampled from a human donor in good health. Sequencing used T cells isolated from PBMCs. The CDR3 loop is CATSRDSPATGRTGELFF. For the CDR3, the DNA is TGTGCCACCAGCAGAGATTCCCCCGCGACAGGGCGCACCGGGGAGCTGTTTTTT. The variable domain in full, completed from reference TRBV15 and TRBJ2-2, reads DAMVIQNPRYQVTQFGKPVTLSCSQTLNHNVMYWYQQKSSQAPKLLFHYYDKDFNNEADTPDNFQSRRPNTSFCFLDIRSPGLGDTAMYLCATSRDSPATGRTGELFFGEGSRLTVL.